One sample yielded the 14 T cell receptor beta chains listed below, sequenced in a study of tissue T cells after allogeneic stem cell transplantation (dated by TCRdb to about 2022). What this sample's time point label stands for: mouse harvest day 14 after allogeneic transplant. Mouse grafts combined 10^7 T-cell-depleted bone marrow cells with 10^6 splenic CD5+ T cells, given via tail vein injection. Libraries came from the immunoSEQ multiplex PCR assay. The clones in this table, taken by TCRdb from immuneACCESS, are in-frame only. Not every clone is retained; where verified, under half of the shortfall comes from an unresolved V gene, and the cause of the rest is unknown. In all, the sample holds 7,000 to 9,500 clones, and under 35% of those were seen once. The top ten constitute 3.3% of the sample. The sample was skin. Source of these receptors: a female BALB/c mouse given C57BL/6 T cells with graft-versus-host disease after an allogeneic hematopoietic cell transplant.

On this clone itself: Genes and germline come from the mouse. Read sequence stops 1 residue before the CDR3 end, and the germline J gene provides the missing end. The chain joins TRBV3 to TRBJ2-7; possibly TRBD1 or TRBD2 for D (6 bases each). V lost 2 bases and J lost 0, with 11 bases in between. Germline V gene data show CDR1 as SNHLY and CDR2 as FYNGKV (reference sequence). The CDR3 extends over 15 amino acids. CDR3 protein: CASSLRVGASYEQYF. CDR3 DNA (partial): TGTGCCAGCAGCTTAAGGGTGGGGGCCTCCTATGAACAGTAC. Filled out from reference TRBV3 and TRBJ2-7, the complete variable domain reads GPKVLQIPSHQIIDMGQMVTLNCDPVSNHLYFYWYKQILGQQMEFLVNFYNGKVMEKSKLFKDQFSVERPDGSYFTLKIQPTALEDSAVYFCASSLRVGASYEQYFGPGTRLTVL.

On this clone itself: Germline and genes: mouse. Sequencing ends 1 residue short of the CDR3 end; the germline J gene provides the rest. The V and J genes are TRBV26 and TRBJ1-6; D call uncertain. TRBJ1-6 belongs to the ORF category, with a function that is uncertain. From germline, CDR1 is KGHPV and CDR2 FQNQEV (reference sequence). V was trimmed by 4 bases and J by 1 base, leaving 8 bases between them. The CDR3 runs to 15 residues. CDR3 DNA (partial): TGTGCCAGCAGTCCCGGGCCCTCCTATAATTCGCCCCTCTAC. It codes for CASSPGPSYNSPLY. The complete CDR3 sequence is CASSPGPSYNSPLYF.

By share, this clone counts as medium-sized (0.01 to 0.1%). The gene names given are mouse names. The read ends 1 residue before the CDR3 terminus; that terminus is restored from the germline J gene. The chain combines TRBV3 with TRBJ2-7; a possible D gene is TRBD2 (6 bases). The CDR3 is 14 amino acids. The V end was cut by 3 bases, the J end by 1 base, with 10 bases between. The germline CDR1 and CDR2 sequences are SNHLY and FYNGKV (reference sequence). The CDR3 sequence: CASSFLGGSYEQYF. The sequenced part of the CDR3 DNA is TGTGCCAGCAGCTTCCTCGGGGGGTCCTATGAACAGTAC.

A note on this clone: Germline and genes: mouse. Coverage ceases 1 residue before the CDR3 finishes, and the germline J gene fills in the end. This chain uses TRBV26 with TRBJ1-1, with 7 bases lining up with TRBD1. This CDR3 has 15 residues. V lost 4 bases to trimming and J lost 0 bases; unmatched junction nucleotides: 5. Germline V lookup: CDR1 KGHPV, CDR2 FQNQEV (reference sequence). The CDR3 sequence: CASSPLTGPNTEVFF. CDR3 bases read: TGTGCCAGCAGTCCCCTGACAGGGCCAAACACAGAAGTCTTC. The full variable domain, rest sourced from reference TRBV26 and TRBJ1-1, is NSKVIQTPRYLVKGQGQKAKMRCIPEKGHPVVFWYQQNKNNEFKFLINFQNQEVLQQIDMTEKRFSAECPSNSPCSLEIQSSEAGDSALYLCASSPLTGPNTEVFFGKGTRLTVV.

This clone ranks as medium-sized. Genes and germline are mouse. The CDR3 end is not reached by the read, which stops 1 residue before it; the germline J gene fills it in. This chain links TRBV23 with TRBJ2-2. The CDR3 runs to 14 residues. Germline CDR1 reads KGHTA; CDR2 reads FQNQQP. The sequenced CDR3 bases are TGCTCCAGCAGTCAGGGGGCGGCCACCGGGCAGCTCTAC. Its protein is CSSSQGAATGQLY. The full CDR3 protein is CSSSQGAATGQLYF.

This clone was detected a few times. Any gene name here is a mouse gene name. Read data end 1 residue before the CDR3 end; the end is taken from the germline J gene. J is TRBJ2-2 and V is TRBV26; TRBD1 might be the D (5 bases). The germline CDR1 and CDR2 sequences are KGHPV and FQNQEV (reference sequence). The CDR3 runs to 14 residues. V was cut by 6 bases and J by 0 bases, with 8 bases left in between. CDR3 sequence: CASSRTSNTGQLYF. The CDR3 DNA, read in part, is TGTGCCAGCAGCCGGACATCAAACACCGGGCAGCTCTAC.

The sample holds a few counts of this clone. The germline and genes are mouse ones. The read terminates 1 residue ahead of where the CDR3 ends, so the germline J gene completes it. J is TRBJ2-1 and V is TRBV26, with D perhaps TRBD1 (6 bases). This CDR3 has 13 amino acids. Germline CDR1 is KGHPV and CDR2 is FQNQEV (reference sequence). V was cut by 4 bases and J by 2 bases, with 6 bases left in between. CDR3 bases read: TGTGCCAGCAGTCGGACAGACTATGCTGAGCAGTTC. Translation gives CASSRTDYAEQF. The full CDR3 protein is CASSRTDYAEQFF.

In its sample, this clone was seen a few times. Germline and genes here are mouse. Read sequence stops 1 residue before the CDR3 end, and the germline J gene provides the missing end. This chain uses TRBV26 with TRBJ2-7; 8 bases fit TRBD2. The CDR3 consists of 13 residues. CDR1 KGHPV and CDR2 FQNQEV come from the germline V gene (reference sequence). Trimming at V came to 2 bases and at J to 4 bases, leaving 1 base not matched to a gene. CDR3 loop: CASSLHWGYEQYF. The CDR3 bases that were read are TGTGCCAGCAGTCTGCACTGGGGGTATGAACAGTAC.

Concerning this clone: Gene and germline names: mouse. The read finishes 1 residue shy of the CDR3 end, and the germline J gene is used to complete it. The rearrangement uses TRBV4 and TRBJ1-6; a weak D match, TRBD1 (5 bases). TRBJ1-6 is noted as an ORF with a role that remains uncertain. V lost 3 bases and J lost 8, with 5 bases in between. This CDR3 contains 12 residues. Germline lookup yields CDR1 LGHDT and CDR2 YNNKQL (reference sequence). The part of the CDR3 DNA that was read is TGTGCCAGCAGCTACAGGGATTCGCCCCTCTAC. It encodes CASSYRDSPLY. The whole CDR3 protein is CASSYRDSPLYF.

This clone was found a few times. Gene names are mouse gene names. Read data end 1 residue before the CDR3 end; the end is taken from the germline J gene. This chain connects TRBV26 to TRBJ1-2; D is possibly TRBD1 (6 bases). CDR3 length: 15 amino acids. CDR1 KGHPV and CDR2 FQNQEV come from the germline V gene (reference sequence). V was trimmed by 2 bases and J by 0 bases, leaving 10 bases between them. The sequenced part of the CDR3 DNA is TGTGCCAGCAGTCTGATCGGGACATCAAACTCCGACTACACC. As protein: CASSLIGTSNSDYT. The entire CDR3 is CASSLIGTSNSDYTF. Variable domain in full (rest from reference TRBV26 and TRBJ1-2): NSKVIQTPRYLVKGQGQKAKMRCIPEKGHPVVFWYQQNKNNEFKFLINFQNQEVLQQIDMTEKRFSAECPSNSPCSLEIQSSEAGDSALYLCASSLIGTSNSDYTFGSGTRLLVI.

With regard to this clone: Gene names are mouse gene names. The CDR3 is cut off 1 residue early in the read; its end comes from the germline J gene. The chain recombines TRBV26 with TRBJ2-5; TRBD1 matches at 8 bases. V dropped 2 bases and J dropped 2; count of bases not matched to a gene: 3. This CDR3 comprises 15 residues. In germline, CDR1 is KGHPV, CDR2 FQNQEV (reference sequence). CDR3 bases read: TGTGCCAGCAGTCTGACAGGGGGTACCCAAGACACCCAGTAC. Amino acids: CASSLTGGTQDTQY. The entire CDR3 reads CASSLTGGTQDTQYF.

Worth noting for this clone: Genes and germline are mouse. The read terminates 1 residue before the CDR3 end, so the remaining end is supplied by the germline J gene. The genes are TRBV3 and TRBJ2-5; TRBD1 or TRBD2 may be the D gene (5 bases each). This CDR3 region has 14 residues. V lost 3 bases to trimming and J lost 0 bases, with 7 bases between them. Looked up from germline, CDR1 is SNHLY and CDR2 is FYNGKV (reference sequence). The part of the CDR3 DNA that was read is TGTGCCAGCAGCTTTTGGGACAACCAAGACACCCAGTAC. It yields the protein CASSFWDNQDTQY. The entire CDR3 protein reads CASSFWDNQDTQYF.

To note about this clone: Mouse gene names apply. Incomplete CDR3 DNA: TGTGCCAGCAGTCGGGACAATTCAAACTCCGACTACACC. Its protein product is CASSRDNSNSDYT. The full CDR3 protein is CASSRDNSNSDYTF. The V gene is TRBV26, the J gene TRBJ1-2; TRBD1 might be the D (6 bases). With the read ending 1 residue before the CDR3 end, the germline J gene is used to fill in that end. Trimming cost V 4 bases and J 0 bases, with 9 bases left between them. Germline CDR1 and CDR2: KGHPV and FQNQEV (reference sequence). This CDR3 spans 14 amino acids. Filled out from reference TRBV26 and TRBJ1-2, the complete variable domain reads NSKVIQTPRYLVKGQGQKAKMRCIPEKGHPVVFWYQQNKNNEFKFLINFQNQEVLQQIDMTEKRFSAECPSNSPCSLEIQSSEAGDSALYLCASSRDNSNSDYTFGSGTRLLVI.

About this clone: All gene names here are mouse names. The CDR3 is cut off 1 residue early in the read; its end comes from the germline J gene. The chain uses TRBV26 and TRBJ1-4; the D gene is possibly TRBD1 (6 bases). Germline CDR1 KGHPV, CDR2 FQNQEV (reference sequence). V was shortened by 4 bases and J by 1 base, with 7 bases between the two germline ends. The CDR3 extends over 14 amino acids. Incomplete CDR3 DNA: TGTGCCAGCAGTCCGGGACATTCCAACGAAAGATTATTT. This sequence encodes CASSPGHSNERLF. The CDR3 reads in full as CASSPGHSNERLFF. Combining the CDR3 with reference TRBV26 and TRBJ1-4 gives the whole variable domain NSKVIQTPRYLVKGQGQKAKMRCIPEKGHPVVFWYQQNKNNEFKFLINFQNQEVLQQIDMTEKRFSAECPSNSPCSLEIQSSEAGDSALYLCASSPGHSNERLFFGHGTKLSVL.